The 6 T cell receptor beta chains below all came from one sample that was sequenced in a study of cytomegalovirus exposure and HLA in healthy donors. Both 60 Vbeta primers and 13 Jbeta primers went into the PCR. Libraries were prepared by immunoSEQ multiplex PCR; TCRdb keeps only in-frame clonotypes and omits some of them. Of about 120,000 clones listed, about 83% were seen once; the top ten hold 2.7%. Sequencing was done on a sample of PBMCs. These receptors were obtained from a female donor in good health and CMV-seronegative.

The CDR3 protein is CASSLGTRPGNTIYF. In nucleotides, the CDR3 is TGTGCCAGCAGCTTAGGGACAAGACCGGGAAACACCATATATTTT. The genes are TRBV7-2 and TRBJ1-3, with a possible D match to TRBD1 (5 bases). Germline V gene sequence: CDR1 SGHTA, CDR2 FQGNSA. The CDR3 is 15 residues long. The V gene lost 1 base and the J gene lost 4 bases, with 11 bases spanning the gap.

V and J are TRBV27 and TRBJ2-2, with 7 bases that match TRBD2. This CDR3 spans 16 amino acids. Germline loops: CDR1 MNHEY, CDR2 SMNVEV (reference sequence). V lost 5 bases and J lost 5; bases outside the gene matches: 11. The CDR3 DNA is TGTGCCAGCAGTCCCTCTGTCGGGGAGGGAACCGGGGAGCTGTTTTTT. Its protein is CASSPSVGEGTGELFF.

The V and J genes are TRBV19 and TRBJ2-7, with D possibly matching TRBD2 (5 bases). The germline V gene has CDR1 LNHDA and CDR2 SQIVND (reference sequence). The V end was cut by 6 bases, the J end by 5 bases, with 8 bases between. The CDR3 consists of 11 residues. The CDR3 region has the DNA TGTGCCAGTAGGTACGGGGACGAGCAGTACTTC. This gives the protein CASRYGDEQYF.

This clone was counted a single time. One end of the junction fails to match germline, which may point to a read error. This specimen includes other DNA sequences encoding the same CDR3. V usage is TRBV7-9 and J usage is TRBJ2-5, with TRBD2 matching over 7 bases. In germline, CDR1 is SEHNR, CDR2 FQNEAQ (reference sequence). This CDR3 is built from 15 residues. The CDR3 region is CASSSETSTQETQYF. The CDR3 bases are TGTGCCAGCAGCTCCGAGACTAGCACCCAAGAGACTCAGTACTTC.

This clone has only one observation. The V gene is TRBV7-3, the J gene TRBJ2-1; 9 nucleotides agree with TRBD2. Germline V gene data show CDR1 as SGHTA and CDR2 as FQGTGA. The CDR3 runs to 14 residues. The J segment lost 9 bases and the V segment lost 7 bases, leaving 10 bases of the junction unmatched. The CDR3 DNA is TGTGCCAGCACGGCAGCGGGGGGTGGGGGTGAGCAGTTCTTC. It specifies CASTAAGGGGEQFF.

CDR3 region: CASSLTSGGANEQFF. The CDR3 nucleotides read TGTGCCAGCAGCCTGACTAGCGGGGGGGCCAATGAGCAGTTCTTC. The chain has TRBV7-9 and TRBJ2-1; TRBD2 aligns across 14 bases. This CDR3 region has 15 residues. In germline, CDR1 is SEHNR, CDR2 FQNEAQ (reference sequence). Trimming removed 5 bases from V and 6 bases from J; junction bases left unmatched: 3. The whole variable domain, remainder taken from reference TRBV7-9 and TRBJ2-1, is DTGVSQNPRHKITKRGQNVTFRCDPISEHNRLYWYRQTLGQGPEFLTYFQNEAQLEKSRLLSDRFSAERPKGSFSTLEIQRTEQGDSAMYLCASSLTSGGANEQFFGPGTRLTVL.